The rows below give T cell receptor beta chains drawn from one sample of a study of OX40 agonist ivuxolimab in advanced cancers. Only in-frame clones appear in the TCRdb table, and some are missing; sequencing was by immunoSEQ multiplex PCR. There are about 60,000 clones in the sample; more than 70% occur only once, and 5.5% to 8% lies in the top ten. The sample in question was CD4+ or CD8+ T cells sorted from blood, obtained in a trial of the OX40 agonist ivuxolimab. Source of these receptors: an adult with an advanced solid tumor such as melanoma, head and neck, liver or kidney cancer. Each CDR3 is given with its conserved first and last residue. The size of a clone is reported for some rows only, either as once, few or many, or as a class for expanded clones.

clone size	V gene	J gene	CDR3 protein
few	TRBV11-2	TRBJ2-2	CASSLRGKLAGETGELFF
few	TRBV20-1	TRBJ1-2	CSAIRTMGYTF
.	TRBV5-1	TRBJ1-4	CASSSERGEKLFF
.	TRBV7-3	TRBJ2-5	CASSSRGRPQETQYF
.	TRBV18	TRBJ1-1	CASKNQLGDLKAFF
.	TRBV11-2	TRBJ2-1	CASSFEGTPYNEQFF
.	TRBV7-2	TRBJ2-1	CASSLARTSGIRSYNEQFF
.	TRBV7-9	TRBJ1-4	CASSLVWADNEKLFF
.	TRBV6-6	TRBJ2-2	CASSRRTAGELFF
.	TRBV7-2	TRBJ1-4	CASSTPRTASGKLFF
once	TRBV7-6	TRBJ2-2	CASSFRTGRAGGELFF
.	TRBV4-1	TRBJ2-7	CASSPAESAHEQYF
once	TRBV6-6	TRBJ1-2	CASIFRDSLYGYTF
.	TRBV6-1	TRBJ1-1	CASTHRGRLNTEAFF
.	TRBV6-1	TRBJ1-1	CASSEMGGDTEAFF
.	TRBV28	TRBJ2-5	CASGRQVQETQYF
.	TRBV29-1	TRBJ2-1	CSVAGLAGGGEQFF
.	TRBV5-1	TRBJ2-6	CASSLVGGIVPGANVLTF
.	TRBV7-3	TRBJ1-1	CASSPGHRNTEAFF
once	TRBV28	TRBJ2-7	CASSRDRGYEQYF
once	TRBV5-1	TRBJ1-2	CASSLELLASGYTF
once	TRBV7-2	TRBJ2-1	CASMRQGASNEQFF
.	TRBV5-1	TRBJ1-2	CASSSGGADYGYTF
.	TRBV18	TRBJ2-3	CASSPLPDTQYF
.	TRBV29-1	TRBJ1-3	CSVGTSGNTIYF
.	TRBV5-6	TRBJ2-5	CASSLGSLIQETQYF
.	TRBV7-6	TRBJ2-7	CASSLALGSGSKYEQYF
few	TRBV9	TRBJ2-1	CASSAPPRKSAYNEQFF
once	TRBV7-2	TRBJ2-7	CASSLAGSHEQYF
once	TRBV28	TRBJ1-1	CAIHGQLNTEAFF
.	TRBV27	TRBJ2-7	CASSPQRGREQYF
.	TRBV19	TRBJ2-7	CASSITGNYEQYF
.	TRBV9	TRBJ2-2	CASSVAPSFYTGELFF
.	TRBV11-3	TRBJ2-1	CASSLDLGPYNEQFF
.	TRBV7-9	TRBJ2-2	CASSFATTTGELFF
.	TRBV10-3	TRBJ2-2	CATRDGLAGTGELFF
.	TRBV2	TRBJ2-1	CASSPTRGQGASEQFF
.	TRBV18	TRBJ1-4	CASSPTSAPSGNEKLFF
.	TRBV9	TRBJ2-5	CASSVGVERRETQYF
.	TRBV7-9	TRBJ2-1	CASSSSSDAVALLDNEQFF
once	TRBV11-1	TRBJ1-1	CASTPQVNTEAFF
.	TRBV2	TRBJ1-5	CASSEDRGTLPQHF
.	TRBV5-3	TRBJ1-2	CARSLGFSQGYGYTF
.	TRBV5-1	TRBJ2-7	CASSLGGRAYEQYF
.	TRBV11-3	TRBJ2-7	CASSVTSRPYEQYF
.	TRBV19	TRBJ2-3	CASSPRTGITDTQYF
.	TRBV7-3	TRBJ2-3	CASSLSGRLTDTQYF
.	TRBV29-1	TRBJ2-2	CSVEDRSLELFF
.	TRBV7-2	TRBJ2-5	CASSWQGQETQYF
.	TRBV15	TRBJ2-7	CATSRDYGEPYEQYF
.	TRBV2	TRBJ2-1	CASSPPGLAGGFSYNEQFF
.	TRBV11-2	TRBJ2-1	CASSSEPGANEQFF
few	TRBV5-4	TRBJ1-4	CASSPPGLGEKLFF
.	TRBV6-1	TRBJ2-7	CASSEVPSSYEQYF
.	TRBV5-1	TRBJ1-5	CASSDGHANQPQHF
.	TRBV2	TRBJ1-3	CASSERTRLTGNTIYF
.	TRBV28	TRBJ1-2	CASSLLRYYGYTF
.	TRBV4-1	TRBJ2-3	CASSQGEFTQYF